This T cell receptor (beta chain) was identified during a study of shared clonotypes between healthy human individuals. Overall study context: Three plates were used per donor for CD4 naive, three for CD4 memory, two for CD8 naive and one for CD8 memory.

The study's findings and limits: Generation probability values for non-shared clonotypes were lower than those for clonotypes shared by all four donors. Naive subsets typically showed greater estimated richness than memory subsets.

CDR3 length: 13 amino acids. Trimming removed 4 bases at V and 5 bases at J, with 6 bases between. CDR1 and CDR2 from the germline V gene are SNHLY and FYNNEI. To note about this clone: Its antigen is as yet unknown.

Some clones are missing from TCRdb's copy, which holds only in-frame ones; the method was immunoSEQ multiplex PCR. Here the sample spans more than 2 million clones, 90% to 97% being singletons. The clonotype originates from a man aged 18 to 30 in good health. The V and J genes are TRBV2 and TRBJ1-6; D ambiguous. Sequenced material: naive CD4+ T cells sorted from blood. The subset here: CD45RA+ positively selected. Written as DNA, the CDR3 is TGTGCCAGCAGTGGGGCAGATAATTCACCCCTCCACTTT. This codes for CASSGADNSPLHF. Full variable domain (rest looked up from reference TRBV2 and TRBJ1-6): EPEVTQTPSHQVTQMGQEVILRCVPISNHLYFYWYRQILGQKVEFLVSFYNNEISEKSEIFDDQFSVERPDGSNFTLKIRSTKLEDSAMYFCASSGADNSPLHFGNGTRLTVT.